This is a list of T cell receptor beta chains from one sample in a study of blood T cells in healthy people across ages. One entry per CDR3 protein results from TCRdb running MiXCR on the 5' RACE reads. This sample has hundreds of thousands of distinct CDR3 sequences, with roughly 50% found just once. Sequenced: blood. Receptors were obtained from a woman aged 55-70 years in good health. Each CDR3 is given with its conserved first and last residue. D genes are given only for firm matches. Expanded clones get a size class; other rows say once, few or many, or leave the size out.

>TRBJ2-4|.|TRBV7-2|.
TGTGCCAGCAGCTTAGGGCCGACAGTGGGTTTAGCCAAAAACATTCAGTACTTC
CASSLGPTVGLAKNIQYF
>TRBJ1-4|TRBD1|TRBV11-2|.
TGTGCCAGCAGCTTAGTCATGGTGGGACAGGTACATGAAAAACTGTTTTTT
CASSLVMVGQVHEKLFF
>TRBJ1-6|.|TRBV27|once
TGTGCCAGCAGTTTAACTCCCGCCCGTTCGGGCACTTCACCCCTCCACTTT
CASSLTPARSGTSPLHF
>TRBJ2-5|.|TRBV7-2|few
TGTGCCAGCAGCTTAGTTGCGGGACTTCAAGAGACCCAGTACTTC
CASSLVAGLQETQYF
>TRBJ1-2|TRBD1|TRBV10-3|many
TGTGCCATCAGCCTCGGACAGGGGACCTATGGCTACACCTTC
CAISLGQGTYGYTF
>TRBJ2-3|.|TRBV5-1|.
TGCGCCAGCAGCTTGGCTGACTCCACAGATACGCAGTATTTT
CASSLADSTDTQYF
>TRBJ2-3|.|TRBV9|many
TGTGCCAGTGGTCTAGGGAGCGGTACAGATACGCAGTATTTT
CASGLGSGTDTQYF
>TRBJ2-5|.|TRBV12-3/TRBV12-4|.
TGTGCCAGCAGTTTAGTCGGGGGCTGGGAGACCCAGTACTTC
CASSLVGGWETQYF
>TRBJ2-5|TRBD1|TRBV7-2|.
TGTGCCAGCAGCCCCCCGGGGACAGCCCAAGAGACCCAGTACTTC
CASSPPGTAQETQYF
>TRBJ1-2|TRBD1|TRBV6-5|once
TGTGCCAGCAGTTACTCGGGGACAGGGGAGTATGGCTACACCTTC
CASSYSGTGEYGYTF
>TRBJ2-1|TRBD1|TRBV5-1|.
TGCGCCAGCAGTTCCGGACAGGGGTTCTACAATGAGCAGTTCTTC
CASSSGQGFYNEQFF
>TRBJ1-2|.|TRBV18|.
TGTGCCAGCTCACCGGAAGGACCAGGGGTCCTAAACTATGGCTACACCTTC
CASSPEGPGVLNYGYTF
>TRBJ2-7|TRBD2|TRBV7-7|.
TGTGCCAGCAGTCTTAGCGGGAGAGCCCACAATGAGCAGTACTTC
CASSLSGRAHNEQYF
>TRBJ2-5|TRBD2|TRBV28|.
TGTGCCAGCAGTCCCGGACTAGCGATACAAGAGACCCAGTACTTC
CASSPGLAIQETQYF
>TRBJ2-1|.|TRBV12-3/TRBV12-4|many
TGTGCCAGCAGTTTCTTTAGATTAAACGATCGGTCCTACAATGAGCAGTTCTTC
CASSFFRLNDRSYNEQFF
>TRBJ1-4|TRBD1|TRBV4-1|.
TGCGCCAGCAGCAGAAGTCCGGGACAGTCTAATGAAAAACTGTTTTTT
CASSRSPGQSNEKLFF
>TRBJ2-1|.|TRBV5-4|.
TGTGCCAGCAGCTTGGGGCAATCCAGCGCCCGGGGGAATGAGCAGTTCTTC
CASSLGQSSARGNEQFF
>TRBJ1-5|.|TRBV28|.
TGTGCCAGCAGCGACCCGTCCAATTATAGCAATCAGCCCCAGCATTTT
CASSDPSNYSNQPQHF
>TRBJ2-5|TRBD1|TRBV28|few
TGTGCCAGCAACCTTGACAGGGTAGGGGAGACCCAGTACTTC
CASNLDRVGETQYF
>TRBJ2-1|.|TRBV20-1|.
TGCAGTGCCCCCGATAGACTAAGCTCCTACAATGAGCAGTTCTTC
CSAPDRLSSYNEQFF
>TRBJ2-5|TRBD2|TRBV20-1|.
TGCAGTGCTCAGACTAGCGTCCAAGAGACCCAGTACTTC
CSAQTSVQETQYF
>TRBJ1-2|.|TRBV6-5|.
TGTGCCAGCAGTTACGGTGAGGGCTATGGCTACACCTTC
CASSYGEGYGYTF
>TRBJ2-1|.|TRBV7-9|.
TGTGCCAGCGGGGGGACTCACAATGAGCAGTTCTTC
CASGGTHNEQFF
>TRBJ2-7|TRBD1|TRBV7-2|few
TGTGCCAGCAGCTTAGTGGGCACCGGACAGGGAGCCTACGAGCAGTACTTC
CASSLVGTGQGAYEQYF
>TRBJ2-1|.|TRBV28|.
TGTGCCAGCAGCCTTCAGGGAAAGTTGAGCAATGAGCAGTTCTTC
CASSLQGKLSNEQFF
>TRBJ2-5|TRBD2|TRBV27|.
TGTGCCAGCAGTCCACGGACTAGCGGGTACCATGAGCAGTACTTC
CASSPRTSGYHEQYF
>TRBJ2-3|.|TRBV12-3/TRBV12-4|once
TGTGCCAGCAGTCCTTGGGGACAAGAGGCAGATACGCAGTATTTT
CASSPWGQEADTQYF
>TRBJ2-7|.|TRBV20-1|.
TGCAGTGCTAGTGGATTCGGACAGCAACTCTCCTACGAGCAGTACTTC
CSASGFGQQLSYEQYF
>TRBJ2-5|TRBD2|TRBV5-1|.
TGCGCCAGCAGCTTGGGACTAGCGGGAGGACGTACGTACTTC
CASSLGLAGGRTYF
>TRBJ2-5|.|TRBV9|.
TGTGCCAGCAGCGTAGTTTCTACGGGAGCTGAGGGTGAGCAGTACTTC
CASSVVSTGAEGEQYF
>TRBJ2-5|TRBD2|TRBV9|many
TGTGCCAGCAGCTTTCGACTAGCAGAAGGAGAGACCCAGTACTTC
CASSFRLAEGETQYF
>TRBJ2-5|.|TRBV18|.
TGTGCCAGCTCACCACCGCTTGACAGGTACCAAGAGACCCATTACTTC
CASSPPLDRYQETHYF
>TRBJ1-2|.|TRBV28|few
TGTGCCAGCAGTTTATCGGACGGGACTAACTATGGCTACACCTTC
CASSLSDGTNYGYTF
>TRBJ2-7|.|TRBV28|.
TGTGCCAGCAGTTTATCGTATTTGGTCCGGTCCTACGAGCAGTACTTC
CASSLSYLVRSYEQYF
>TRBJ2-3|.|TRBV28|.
TGTGCCAGTTCGGGTGGATACACAGATACGCAGTATTTT
CASSGGYTDTQYF
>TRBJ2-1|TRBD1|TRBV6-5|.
TGTGCCAGCGGCGGACAGGTCCCCTCAGGGGAGCAGTTCTTC
CASGGQVPSGEQFF
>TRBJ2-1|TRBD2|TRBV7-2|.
TGTGCCAGCAGAATGGGACTATCCCACAATGAGCAGTTCTTC
CASRMGLSHNEQFF
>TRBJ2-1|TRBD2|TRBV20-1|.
TGCAGTTATAAAGGGGGACTAGCGGGAGGCGCGTCCAGGAATGAGCAGTTCTTC
CSYKGGLAGGASRNEQFF
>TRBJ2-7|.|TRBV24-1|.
TGTGCCACCAGTGACACAGGGACAAGGGCCTACAATGAGCAGTACTTC
CATSDTGTRAYNEQYF
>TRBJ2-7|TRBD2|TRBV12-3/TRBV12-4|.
TGTGCCAGCAGCCCTGGACTAGCCACCTACAATGAGCAGTACTTC
CASSPGLATYNEQYF
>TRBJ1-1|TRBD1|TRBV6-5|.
TGTGCCAGCAGTTATCCCGGGACAGTTGCATATGCTGAAGCTTTCTTT
CASSYPGTVAYAEAFF
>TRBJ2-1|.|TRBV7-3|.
TGTGCCAGCAGCTCCACCCACGTCATTGGGGGTAATGAGCAGTTCTTC
CASSSTHVIGGNEQFF
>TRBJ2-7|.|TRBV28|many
TGTGCCAGCAGTGGGGGCGGAGGGAACATCTACGAGCAGTACTTC
CASSGGGGNIYEQYF
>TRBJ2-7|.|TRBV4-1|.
TGCGCCAGCAGCCAAGACGCCTACTCCTACAATGAGCAGTACTTC
CASSQDAYSYNEQYF
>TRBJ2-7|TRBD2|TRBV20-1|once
TGCAGTGCTAGAGTAGGAGTAGCGGGGGACGAGCAGTACTTC
CSARVGVAGDEQYF
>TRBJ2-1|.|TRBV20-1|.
TGCAGTGCTAGAGATTGGACCTACAATGAGCAGTTCTTC
CSARDWTYNEQFF
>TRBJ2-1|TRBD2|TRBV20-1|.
TGCAGTGCTAGGTGGGCTAGCGGACACAATGAGCAGTTCTTC
CSARWASGHNEQFF